The rows below give T cell receptor beta chains drawn from one sample of a study of spatial heterogeneity in lung cancer. MiXCR was run by TCRdb on the 5' RACE reads, yielding one entry per CDR3 protein. The sample includes 100,000 to 120,000 distinct CDR3 sequences, 10% to 14% of them seen just once. The sequences come from PBMCs, collected at follow-up. These TCRs come from a female donor with early-stage non-small cell lung cancer. Each CDR3 is given with its conserved first and last residue. D genes are given only for firm matches. Part of the rows lack a size; the others show once, few, many or a class for expanded clones.

>TRBV7-9|TRBJ2-1|many|TRBD2
CASSSRGSGRTNEQFF
TGTGCCAGCAGCTCTAGGGGTAGCGGGAGAACCAATGAGCAGTTCTTC
>TRBV5-6|TRBJ2-1|-|TRBD1
CASSLGQGLPNNEQFF
TGTGCCAGCAGCCTAGGACAGGGTCTCCCTAACAATGAGCAGTTCTTC
>TRBV12-3/TRBV12-4|TRBJ2-5|many|TRBD2
CASSSGTSSRETQYF
TGTGCCAGCAGTTCTGGGACTAGCAGCAGAGAGACCCAGTACTTC
>TRBV24-1|TRBJ1-1|-|-
CATSDSRTVNTEAFF
TGTGCCACCAGTGATTCTCGGACCGTGAACACTGAAGCTTTCTTT
>TRBV7-2|TRBJ1-2|-|TRBD1
CASRHPRQGDGYTF
TGTGCCAGCAGACACCCTAGACAGGGCGATGGCTACACCTTC
>TRBV19|TRBJ2-7|few|-
CASSMGAEGSDEQYF
TGTGCCAGTAGTATGGGAGCTGAGGGTAGCGACGAGCAGTACTTC
>TRBV12-3/TRBV12-4|TRBJ2-7|-|TRBD2
CASSFLAGSSYEQYF
TGTGCCAGCAGTTTTCTAGCGGGAAGCTCCTACGAGCAGTACTTC
>TRBV3-2|TRBJ1-1|-|-
CASSLKQVAWVDTEAFF
TGTGCCAGCAGCCTAAAACAGGTGGCTTGGGTGGACACTGAAGCTTTCTTT
>TRBV29-1|TRBJ2-1|-|-
CSVEWRDYYNEQFF
TGCAGCGTTGAATGGCGGGATTATTACAATGAGCAGTTCTTC
>TRBV18|TRBJ2-7|-|-
CASSPPATYEQYF
TGTGCCAGCTCACCACCGGCGACCTACGAGCAGTACTTC
>TRBV28|TRBJ2-2|-|TRBD1
CASSTSGTGAGELFF
TGTGCCAGCAGTACATCCGGGACAGGGGCCGGGGAGCTGTTTTTT
>TRBV6-1|TRBJ1-2|few|-
CASSERQAYGYTF
TGTGCCAGCAGTGAGAGACAGGCTTATGGCTACACCTTC
>TRBV27|TRBJ2-7|-|-
CASSSNSGHLRYEQYF
TGTGCCAGCAGTTCCAACTCGGGACACCTTCGGTACGAGCAGTACTTC
>TRBV20-1|TRBJ2-7|many|-
CSAREPQVYEQYF
TGCAGTGCTAGAGAGCCCCAAGTCTACGAGCAGTACTTC
>TRBV29-1|TRBJ1-1|many|-
CSGLTDKNTEAFF
TGCAGCGGATTGACAGATAAGAACACTGAAGCTTTCTTT
>TRBV28|TRBJ1-1|-|-
CASSLSFVLTSTNTEAFF
TGTGCCAGCAGTTTATCATTTGTCCTGACAAGCACGAACACTGAAGCTTTCTTT
>TRBV7-6|TRBJ2-5|few|TRBD1
CASSLRTGVETQYF
TGTGCCAGCAGCTTACGGACAGGGGTAGAGACCCAGTACTTC
>TRBV7-3|TRBJ1-1|-|TRBD1
CASSNAGTVNTEAFF
TGTGCCAGCAGCAATGCCGGGACAGTGAACACTGAAGCTTTCTTT
>TRBV7-8|TRBJ1-1|many|-
CASSSQRFSNMNTEAFF
TGTGCCAGCAGCTCCCAGCGATTCTCCAACATGAACACTGAAGCTTTCTTT
>TRBV19|TRBJ1-6|-|-
CASRVSRYNSPLHF
TGTGCAAGTAGGGTTAGCCGATATAATTCACCCCTCCACTTT
>TRBV5-5|TRBJ2-5|many|-
CASRLWVQETQYF
TGTGCCAGCCGTCTCTGGGTCCAAGAGACCCAGTACTTC
>TRBV7-9|TRBJ1-2|-|-
CASSLEAITYGYTF
TGTGCCAGCAGCTTAGAGGCGATCACGTATGGCTACACCTTC
>TRBV7-9|TRBJ1-1|few|TRBD1
CASSFATGLTTEAFF
TGTGCCAGCAGCTTTGCGACAGGGCTTACCACTGAAGCTTTCTTT
>TRBV30|TRBJ2-2|many|-
CAWRMTVTGELFF
TGTGCCTGGAGGATGACAGTCACCGGGGAGCTGTTTTTT
>TRBV7-9|TRBJ1-1|-|-
CASSPSFPVTEAFF
TGTGCCAGCAGCCCCAGCTTTCCTGTCACTGAAGCTTTCTTT
>TRBV28|TRBJ1-2|-|-
CASSPKDLRATFLSF
TGTGCCAGCAGTCCGAAAGATCTCCGGGCCACCTTTTTGTCCTTC
>TRBV30|TRBJ2-7|-|-
CAWSLTGYEQYF
TGTGCCTGGAGTCTTACAGGTTATGAGCAGTACTTC
>TRBV18|TRBJ2-5|-|TRBD2
CASSPRTSLRETQYF
TGTGCCAGCTCACCACGGACTAGTCTTCGGGAGACCCAGTACTTC
>TRBV30|TRBJ1-2|many|TRBD1
CASFGQGAGYTF
TGTGCCTCCTTCGGACAGGGCGCCGGCTACACCTTC
>TRBV5-1|TRBJ1-4|-|TRBD1
CASSLGDSGEKLFF
TGCGCCAGCAGCTTGGGGGACAGTGGTGAAAAACTGTTTTTT
>TRBV29-1|TRBJ2-3|few|-
CSVEKSTQYF
TGCAGCGTTGAAAAGAGTACGCAGTATTTT
>TRBV24-1|TRBJ1-4|-|-
CATSDLGQPSRKLFF
TGTGCCACCAGTGATTTGGGGCAGCCTTCGAGAAAACTGTTTTTT
>TRBV20-1|TRBJ2-3|-|TRBD2
CSARSGSDTQYF
TGCAGTGCTAGAAGCGGGAGTGATACGCAGTATTTT
>TRBV15|TRBJ2-2|-|-
CATSSGTENTGELFF
TGTGCCACCAGCAGCGGGACTGAGAACACCGGGGAGCTGTTTTTT
>TRBV7-2|TRBJ2-1|few|-
CASSPKGTYNEQFF
TGTGCCAGCAGCCCAAAGGGCACCTACAATGAGCAGTTCTTC
>TRBV4-2|TRBJ2-1|many|TRBD2
CASSPGTSGSEEQFF
TGTGCCAGCAGCCCAGGGACTAGCGGGAGTGAAGAGCAGTTCTTC
>TRBV14|TRBJ2-1|-|TRBD2
CASSSRTSGYNEQFF
TGTGCCAGCAGCTCCCGGACTAGCGGGTACAATGAGCAGTTCTTC
>TRBV7-8|TRBJ1-5|-|-
CASSMSVISNQPQHF
TGTGCCAGCAGCATGTCTGTGATTAGCAATCAGCCCCAGCATTTT
>TRBV5-6|TRBJ1-2|many|TRBD1
CASSSIGTVSNYGYTF
TGTGCCAGCAGCTCGATTGGGACAGTGAGTAACTATGGCTACACCTTC
>TRBV29-1|TRBJ1-1|-|-
CSVVGMGALAEAFF
TGCAGCGTTGTAGGTATGGGGGCGTTGGCTGAAGCTTTCTTT
>TRBV20-1|TRBJ1-3|-|-
CSASPQGNTIYF
TGCAGTGCTAGTCCCCAAGGAAACACCATATATTTT
>TRBV5-1|TRBJ2-5|many|-
CASSPEGETQYF
TGCGCCAGCAGCCCCGAGGGAGAGACCCAGTACTTC
>TRBV6-5|TRBJ1-5|few|-
CASSYATGPQHF
TGTGCCAGCAGTTACGCGACAGGGCCCCAGCATTTT
>TRBV24-1|TRBJ2-1|-|-
CATSDSGHLSSYNEQFF
TGTGCCACCAGTGACTCCGGACACCTAAGCTCCTACAATGAGCAGTTCTTC
>TRBV11-2|TRBJ2-1|-|-
CASSLSVNYNEQFF
TGTGCCAGCAGCCTATCGGTTAACTACAATGAGCAGTTCTTC
>TRBV6-5|TRBJ2-5|-|-
CASSYRGETQYF
TGTGCCAGCAGTTACAGGGGGGAGACCCAGTACTTC
>TRBV5-1|TRBJ1-1|few|-
CASRPTGMNTEAFF
TGCGCCAGCAGACCGACAGGTATGAACACTGAAGCTTTCTTT
>TRBV28|TRBJ2-1|many|-
CASSDYPNEQFF
TGTGCCAGCAGCGACTATCCCAATGAGCAGTTCTTC
>TRBV5-1|TRBJ2-7|many|-
CASSLSGVSYEQYF
TGCGCCAGCAGCTTGTCGGGGGTATCCTACGAGCAGTACTTC
>TRBV5-1|TRBJ2-5|few|-
CASSPGWQQETQYF
TGCGCCAGCAGCCCTGGCTGGCAACAAGAGACCCAGTACTTC
>TRBV3-1|TRBJ2-1|many|-
CASSQVVNEQFF
TGTGCCAGCAGCCAAGTCGTAAATGAGCAGTTCTTC